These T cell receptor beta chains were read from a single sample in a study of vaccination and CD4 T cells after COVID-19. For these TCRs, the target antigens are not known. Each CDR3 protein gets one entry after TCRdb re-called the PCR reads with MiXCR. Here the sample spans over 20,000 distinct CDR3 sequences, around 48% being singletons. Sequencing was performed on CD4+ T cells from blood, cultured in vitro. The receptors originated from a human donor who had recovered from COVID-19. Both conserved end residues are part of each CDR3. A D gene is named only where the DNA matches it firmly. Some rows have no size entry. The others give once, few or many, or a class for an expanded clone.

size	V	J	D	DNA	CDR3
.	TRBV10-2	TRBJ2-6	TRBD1	TGCGCCAGCAGCCTGACAGGGGCTGGGGCCAACGTCCTGACTTTC	CASSLTGAGANVLTF
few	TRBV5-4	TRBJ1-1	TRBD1	TGTGCCAGCAGCTTGGCCTTAGGGGGCAACACTGAAGCTTTCTTT	CASSLALGGNTEAFF
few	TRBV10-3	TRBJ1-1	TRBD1	TGTGCCATCAGTGAACGCCCGGGACAGGGCACTGAAGCTTTCTTT	CAISERPGQGTEAFF
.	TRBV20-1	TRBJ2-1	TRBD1	TGCAGTGCGGCGGACAGGAGGTCGGCATTCAATGAGCAGTTCTTC	CSAADRRSAFNEQFF
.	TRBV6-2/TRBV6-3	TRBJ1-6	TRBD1	TGTGCCACCTCGGACAGGGGAGGGTCTAGCGGATCACCCCTCCACTTT	CATSDRGGSSGSPLHF
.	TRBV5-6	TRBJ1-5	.	TGTGCCAGCAGCTTACTCGGACCGAATAGCAATCAGCCCCAGCATTTT	CASSLLGPNSNQPQHF
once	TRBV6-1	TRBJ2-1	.	TGTGCCAGCAGGGATTATCGGACACCGGCCTACAATGAGCAGTTCTTC	CASRDYRTPAYNEQFF
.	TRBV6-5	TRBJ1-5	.	TGTGCCAGCAGTTACTCGAGTCCTGCAGTTAATAGCAATCAGCCCCAGCATTTT	CASSYSSPAVNSNQPQHF
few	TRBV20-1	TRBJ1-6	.	TGCAGTGCTAGAGATGGTCCGAGGGGATCACCCCTCCACTTT	CSARDGPRGSPLHF
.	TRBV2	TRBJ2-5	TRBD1	TGTGCCAGCAGGGACAGGGGAATCTTAGAGACCCAGTACTTC	CASRDRGILETQYF
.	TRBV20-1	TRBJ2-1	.	TGCAGTGCTAGAGACTACAATGAGCAGTTCTTC	CSARDYNEQFF
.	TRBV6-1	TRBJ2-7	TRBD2	TGTGCCAGCAGTGAACCGGGACTAGGGGCATACGAGCAGTACTTC	CASSEPGLGAYEQYF
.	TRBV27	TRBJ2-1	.	TGTGCCAGCAGTTTAGCAGGGTTAGGTGAGCAGTTCTTC	CASSLAGLGEQFF
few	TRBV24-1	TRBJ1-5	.	TGTGCCACCAGTGATGGGTCGAAGGGTCCGCCCCAGCATTTT	CATSDGSKGPPQHF
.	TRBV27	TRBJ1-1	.	TGTGCCAGCAGTTTAAGTGTGGGCGGGGACACTGAAGCTTTCTTT	CASSLSVGGDTEAFF
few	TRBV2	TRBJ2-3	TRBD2	TGTGCCAGCAGTGCCGGGCTCTATAGCGGGGAGGAAGATACGCAGTATTTT	CASSAGLYSGEEDTQYF
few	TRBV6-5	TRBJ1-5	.	TGTGCCAGCAGTTACGAGAGGGTGGGTCAGCCCCAGCATTTT	CASSYERVGQPQHF
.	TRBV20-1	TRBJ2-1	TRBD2	TGCAGTGCCCCGGGACTAGCGGGAGGGCCCGTGAGCTCCTACAATGAGCAGTTCTTC	CSAPGLAGGPVSSYNEQFF
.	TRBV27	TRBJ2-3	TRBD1	TGTGCCAGCAAAACAGGGGGCACAGATACGCAGTATTTT	CASKTGGTDTQYF
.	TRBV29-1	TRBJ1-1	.	TGCAGCGTTCCGACATATATGAACACTGAAGCTTTCTTT	CSVPTYMNTEAFF
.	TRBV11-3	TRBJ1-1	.	TGTGCCAGCAGCTTAGAGGTTCAGTTAGAAGCTTTCTTT	CASSLEVQLEAFF
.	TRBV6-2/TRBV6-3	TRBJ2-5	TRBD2	TGTGCCAGCAGTACGGGGGGAGAGACCCAGTACTTC	CASSTGGETQYF
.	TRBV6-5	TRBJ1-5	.	TGTGCCAGCAGTTATAGGGCAGGGAGGGACAATCAGCCCCAGCATTTT	CASSYRAGRDNQPQHF
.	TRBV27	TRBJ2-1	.	TGTGCCAGCAGTTTAAGGGACAATGAGCAGTTCTTC	CASSLRDNEQFF
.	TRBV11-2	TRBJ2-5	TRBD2	TGTGCCAGCAGCTTAAGCGGGGGTTCTCAAGAGACCCAGTACTTC	CASSLSGGSQETQYF
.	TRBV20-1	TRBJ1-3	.	TGCAGTGCTAGAACAGGAAACACCATATATTTT	CSARTGNTIYF
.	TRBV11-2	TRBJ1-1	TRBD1	TGTGCCAGCAGCTCCTGGACTGGACGGTGGCCCCAGGGGGTGCTTAACACTGAAGCTTTCTTT	CASSSWTGRWPQGVLNTEAFF
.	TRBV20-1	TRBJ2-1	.	TGCAGTGCTAGCCCACCATGGACAGGCGGGGATGAGCAGTTCTTC	CSASPPWTGGDEQFF
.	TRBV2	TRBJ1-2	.	TGTGCCAGTCACCCTGGGGGTGGGGGACAAATCTATGGCTACACCTTC	CASHPGGGGQIYGYTF
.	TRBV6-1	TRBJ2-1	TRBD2	TGTGCCAGCAGTGACACGGGACTAGCGGGATACTACAATGAGCAGTTCTTC	CASSDTGLAGYYNEQFF
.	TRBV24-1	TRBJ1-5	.	TGTGCCACCAGTGATTTTACAGGGTCAGATCAGCATTTT	CATSDFTGSDQHF
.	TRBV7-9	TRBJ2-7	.	TGTGCCAGCAGCGATTCCGGGACAATAAACGAGCAGTACTTC	CASSDSGTINEQYF
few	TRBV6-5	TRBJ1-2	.	TGTGCCAGCAGTTACTCAGGGCAGAACTATGGCTACACCTTC	CASSYSGQNYGYTF
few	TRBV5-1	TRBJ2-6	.	TGCGCCAGCAGCTTGGGGGCAGGGGGGGCCAACGTCCTGACTTTC	CASSLGAGGANVLTF
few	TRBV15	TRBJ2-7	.	TGTGCCACCAGCAGAGGGGGGCAGGCCCACGAGCAGTACTTC	CATSRGGQAHEQYF
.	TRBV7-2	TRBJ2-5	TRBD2	TGTGCCAGCAGCTCCGCCCCTTTTGGGACTAGCGCCGCGCGGACCCAGTACTTC	CASSSAPFGTSAARTQYF
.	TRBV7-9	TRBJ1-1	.	TGTGCCAGCAGACCCACACTCACTGACCTGAACACTGAAGCTTTCTTT	CASRPTLTDLNTEAFF
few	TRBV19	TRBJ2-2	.	TGTGCCAGTAGTATCGTAATGGGGGGGCGATTCGGGGAGCTGTTTTTT	CASSIVMGGRFGELFF
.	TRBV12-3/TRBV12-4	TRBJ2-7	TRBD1	TGTGCCAGCGGCCGGGACAGGTATGGGGAGCAGTACTTC	CASGRDRYGEQYF
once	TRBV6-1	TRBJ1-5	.	TGTGCCAGCAGTGAGGTTCAGGAGATTCAGCCCCAGCATTTT	CASSEVQEIQPQHF
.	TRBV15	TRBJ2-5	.	TGTGCCACCAGCAGAGCCATTCAAGAGACCCAGTACTTC	CATSRAIQETQYF
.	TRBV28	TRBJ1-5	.	TGTGCCAGCACCCAAACAGGGTCACAACAGCCCCAGCATTTT	CASTQTGSQQPQHF
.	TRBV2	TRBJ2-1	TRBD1	TGTGCCAGCAGGGGTGGGACAGGTTACAATGAGCAGTTCTTC	CASRGGTGYNEQFF
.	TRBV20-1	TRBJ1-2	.	TGCAGTGCTAGAGATAAACAGGGAACGGCTAACTATGGCTACACCTTC	CSARDKQGTANYGYTF
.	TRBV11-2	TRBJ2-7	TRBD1	TGTGCCAGCAGCTTGGGACAGTACTACGAGCAGTACTTC	CASSLGQYYEQYF
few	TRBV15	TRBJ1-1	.	TGTGCCACCAGCAGTAGAGTTTACGGGAACACTGAAGCTTTCTTT	CATSSRVYGNTEAFF
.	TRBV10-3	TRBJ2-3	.	TGTGCCATCAGTGATGTCGGGGAGGTTACAGATACGCAGTATTTT	CAISDVGEVTDTQYF
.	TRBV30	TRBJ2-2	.	TGTGCCTGGAGTAGCACTCCTTACACCGGGGAGCTGTTTTTT	CAWSSTPYTGELFF
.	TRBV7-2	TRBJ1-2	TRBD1	TGTGCCAGCAGCGCCAGGGGTGACAGGGGGTTCTATGGCTACACCTTC	CASSARGDRGFYGYTF
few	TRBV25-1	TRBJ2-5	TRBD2	TGTGCCTCGGGACTAGCGGGAGTGGAGACCCAGTACTTC	CASGLAGVETQYF
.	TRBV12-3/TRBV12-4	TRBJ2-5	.	TGTGCCAGCAGCCCCGGGTTTGGGACTTTCCAAGAGACCCAGTACTTC	CASSPGFGTFQETQYF
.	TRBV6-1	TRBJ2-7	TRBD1	TGTGCCAGCAGCCGACAAACAGGGGTCTACGAGCAGTACTTC	CASSRQTGVYEQYF
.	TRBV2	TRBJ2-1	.	TGTGCCAGCAGTGAAAAGAGGGGTGCATTAAATGAGCAGTTCTTC	CASSEKRGALNEQFF
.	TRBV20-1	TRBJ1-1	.	TGCAGTCTGGACCAAGGGGGCACTGAAGCTTTCTTT	CSLDQGGTEAFF
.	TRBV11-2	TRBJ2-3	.	TGTGCCAGCAGCTCGATCGGACCCCGGTCGGGTTGGGTGTATTTT	CASSSIGPRSGWVYF
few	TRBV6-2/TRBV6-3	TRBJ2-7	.	TGTGCCAGCAGGGGGGGACTCCTAGGCTACGAGCAGTACTTC	CASRGGLLGYEQYF
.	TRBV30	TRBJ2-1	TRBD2	TGTGCCTGCCAGCGGGAGGGCCATGAGCAGTTCTTC	CACQREGHEQFF